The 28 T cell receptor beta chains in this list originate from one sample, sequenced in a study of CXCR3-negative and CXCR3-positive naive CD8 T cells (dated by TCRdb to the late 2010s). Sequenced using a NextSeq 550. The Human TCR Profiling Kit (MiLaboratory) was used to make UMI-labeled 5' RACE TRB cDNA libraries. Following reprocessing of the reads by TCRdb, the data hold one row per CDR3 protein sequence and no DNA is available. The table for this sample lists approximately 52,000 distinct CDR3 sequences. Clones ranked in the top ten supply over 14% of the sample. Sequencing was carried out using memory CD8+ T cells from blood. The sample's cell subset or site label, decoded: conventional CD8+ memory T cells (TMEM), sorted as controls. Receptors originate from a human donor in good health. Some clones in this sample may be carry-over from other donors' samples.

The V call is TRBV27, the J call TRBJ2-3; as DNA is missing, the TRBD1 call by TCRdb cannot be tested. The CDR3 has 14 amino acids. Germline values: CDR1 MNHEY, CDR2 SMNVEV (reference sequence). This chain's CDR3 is CARGTAEHNITQYF.

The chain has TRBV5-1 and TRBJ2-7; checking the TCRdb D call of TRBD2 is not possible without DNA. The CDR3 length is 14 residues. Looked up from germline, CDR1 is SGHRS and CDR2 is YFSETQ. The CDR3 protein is CASSKLAGRQEQYF.

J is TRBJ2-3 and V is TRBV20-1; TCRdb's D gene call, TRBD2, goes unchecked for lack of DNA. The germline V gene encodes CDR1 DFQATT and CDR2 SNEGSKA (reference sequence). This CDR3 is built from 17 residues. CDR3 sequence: CSARDRGGVDSTDTQYF.

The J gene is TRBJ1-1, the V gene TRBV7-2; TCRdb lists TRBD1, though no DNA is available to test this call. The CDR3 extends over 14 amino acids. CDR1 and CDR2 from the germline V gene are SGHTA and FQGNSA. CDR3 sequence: CASSFSGRDTEAFF.

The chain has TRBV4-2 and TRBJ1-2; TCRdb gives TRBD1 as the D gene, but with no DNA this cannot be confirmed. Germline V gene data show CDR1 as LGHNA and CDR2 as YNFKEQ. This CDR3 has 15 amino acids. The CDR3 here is CASMDRGRRDYGYTF.

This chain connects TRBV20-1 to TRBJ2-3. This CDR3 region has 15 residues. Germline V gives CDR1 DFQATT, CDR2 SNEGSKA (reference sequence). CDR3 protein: CSARDVYASTDTQYF.

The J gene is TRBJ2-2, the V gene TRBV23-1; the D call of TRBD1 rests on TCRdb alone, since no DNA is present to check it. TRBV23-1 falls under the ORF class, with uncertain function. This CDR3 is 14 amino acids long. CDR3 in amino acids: CASSRRTGTGELFF.

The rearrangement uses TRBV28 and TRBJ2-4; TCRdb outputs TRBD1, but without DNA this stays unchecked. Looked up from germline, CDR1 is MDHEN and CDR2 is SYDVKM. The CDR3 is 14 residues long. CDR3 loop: CASSLTWGEDIQYF.

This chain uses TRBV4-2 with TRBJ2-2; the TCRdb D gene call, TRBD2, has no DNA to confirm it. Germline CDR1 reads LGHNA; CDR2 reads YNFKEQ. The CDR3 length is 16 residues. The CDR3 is CASSQDAGGGTGELFF.

CDR3 in amino acids: CASSQDLRISRPDTQYF. This rearrangement joins TRBV14 to TRBJ2-3. The CDR3 is made up of 17 amino acids. In germline, CDR1 is SGHDN, CDR2 FVKESK.

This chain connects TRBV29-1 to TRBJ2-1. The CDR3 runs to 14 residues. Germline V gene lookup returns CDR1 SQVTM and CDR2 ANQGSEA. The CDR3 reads CSVPKESSYNEQFF.

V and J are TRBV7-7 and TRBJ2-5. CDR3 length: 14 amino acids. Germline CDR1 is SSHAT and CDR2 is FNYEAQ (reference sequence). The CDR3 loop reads CASSLGPGEETQYF.

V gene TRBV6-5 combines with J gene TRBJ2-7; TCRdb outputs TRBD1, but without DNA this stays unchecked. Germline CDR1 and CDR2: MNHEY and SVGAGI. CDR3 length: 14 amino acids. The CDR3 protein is CASSYLDRVYEQYF.

The CDR3 sequence is CASSINHGPYEQYF. The rearrangement links TRBV19 to TRBJ2-7. The CDR3 contains 14 residues. Germline-derived CDR1 and CDR2 are LNHDA and SQIVND (reference sequence).

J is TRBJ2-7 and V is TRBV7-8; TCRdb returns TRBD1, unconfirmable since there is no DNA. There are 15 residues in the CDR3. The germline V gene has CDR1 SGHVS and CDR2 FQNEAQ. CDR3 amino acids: CASSPGQGDSYEQYF.

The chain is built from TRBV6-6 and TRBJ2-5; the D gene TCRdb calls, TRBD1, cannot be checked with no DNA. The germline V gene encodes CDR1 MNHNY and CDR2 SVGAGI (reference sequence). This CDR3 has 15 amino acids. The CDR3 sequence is CASGPLGVAEETQYF.

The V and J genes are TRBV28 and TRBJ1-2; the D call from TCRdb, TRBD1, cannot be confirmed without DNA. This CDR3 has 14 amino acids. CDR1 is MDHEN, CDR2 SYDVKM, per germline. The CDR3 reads CAAQGWGANYGYTF.

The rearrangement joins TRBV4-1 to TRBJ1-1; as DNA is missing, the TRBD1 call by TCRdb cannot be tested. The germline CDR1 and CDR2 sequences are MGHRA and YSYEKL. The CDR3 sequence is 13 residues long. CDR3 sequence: CASSQVRGDKAFF.

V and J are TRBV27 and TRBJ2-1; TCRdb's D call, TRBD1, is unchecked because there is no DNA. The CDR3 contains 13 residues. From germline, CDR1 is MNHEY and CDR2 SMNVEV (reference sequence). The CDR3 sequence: CASSHDSYNEQFF.

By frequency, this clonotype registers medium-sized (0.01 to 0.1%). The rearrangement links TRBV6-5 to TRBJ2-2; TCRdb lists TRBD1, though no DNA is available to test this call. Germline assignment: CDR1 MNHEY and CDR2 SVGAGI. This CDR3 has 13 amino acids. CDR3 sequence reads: CASKRGYTGELFF.

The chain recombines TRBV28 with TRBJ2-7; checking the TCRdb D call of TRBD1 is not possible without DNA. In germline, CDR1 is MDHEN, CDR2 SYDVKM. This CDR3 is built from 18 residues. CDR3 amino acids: CASSLPIGTGGSLGEQYF.

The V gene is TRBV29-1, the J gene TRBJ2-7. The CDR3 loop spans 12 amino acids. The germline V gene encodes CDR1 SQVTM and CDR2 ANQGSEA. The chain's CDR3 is CSVEDSSYEQYF.

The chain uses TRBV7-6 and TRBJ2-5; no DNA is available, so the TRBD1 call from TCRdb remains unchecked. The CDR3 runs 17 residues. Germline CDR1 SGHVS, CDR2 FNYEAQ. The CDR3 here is CASSLAVFGTGKETQYF.

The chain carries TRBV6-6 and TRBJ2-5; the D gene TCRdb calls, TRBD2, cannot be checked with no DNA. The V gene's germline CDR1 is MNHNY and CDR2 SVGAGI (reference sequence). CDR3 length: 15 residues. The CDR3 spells CASSYVGRTKETQYF.

The CDR3 sequence is CASGRGTAEQYF. The chain uses TRBV12-5 and TRBJ2-7; TCRdb names TRBD1, which stays unverified in the absence of DNA. Germline CDR1 and CDR2: LGHNT and FRNRAP. The length of the CDR3 is 12 residues. The whole variable domain, filled in from reference TRBV12-5 and TRBJ2-7, reads DARVTQTPRHKVTEMGQEVTMRCQPILGHNTVFWYRQTMMQGLELLAYFRNRAPLDDSGMPKDRFSAEMPDATLATLKIQPSEPRDSAVYFCASGRGTAEQYFGPGTRLTVT.

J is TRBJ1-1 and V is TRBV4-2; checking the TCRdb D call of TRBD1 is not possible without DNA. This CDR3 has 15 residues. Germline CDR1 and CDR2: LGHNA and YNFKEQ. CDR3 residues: CASSQEEGVKTEAFF.

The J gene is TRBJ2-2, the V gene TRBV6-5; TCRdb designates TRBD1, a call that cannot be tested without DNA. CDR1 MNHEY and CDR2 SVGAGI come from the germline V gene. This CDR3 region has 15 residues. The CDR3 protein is CASSYSGTEGGELFF.

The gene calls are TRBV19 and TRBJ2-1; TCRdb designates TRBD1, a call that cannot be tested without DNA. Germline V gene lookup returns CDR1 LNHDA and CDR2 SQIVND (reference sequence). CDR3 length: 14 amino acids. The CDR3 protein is CASSTSGGLNEQFF.